The 11 T cell receptor beta chains below all came from one sample that was sequenced in a study of blood T cell repertoires in COVID-19. Assay used: immunoSEQ multiplex PCR; TCRdb lists only in-frame clones, some missing. The sample includes about 200,000 clones, 83% of them seen just once. The sequencing input was peripheral blood. These receptors were collected from a woman in her forties with active or convalescent COVID-19.

CDR3 sequence reads: CASSVDPGGSLYGYTF. The DNA for the CDR3 is TGTGCCAGCAGCGTAGATCCGGGGGGGAGCCTCTATGGCTACACCTTC. The chain carries TRBV9 and TRBJ1-2; a weak D match, TRBD1 (5 bases). The germline V and J ends were trimmed by 0 bases and 4 bases, with 16 bases remaining between them. Germline lookup yields CDR1 SGDLS and CDR2 YYNGEE. The CDR3 runs to 16 residues.

This clone was found once. This chain uses TRBV7-9 with TRBJ2-3; 7 positions match TRBD1. The germline V gene has CDR1 SEHNR and CDR2 FQNEAQ (reference sequence). The CDR3 runs to 15 residues. V lost 5 bases and J lost 2; bases outside the gene matches: 7. This CDR3 is CASSPRDSYTDTQYF. The CDR3 coding sequence is TGTGCCAGCAGCCCCCGGGACAGTTACACAGATACGCAGTATTTT.

This chain connects TRBV24-1 to TRBJ1-1; tentatively, D is TRBD1 (5 bases). V lost 0 bases and J lost 1, with 8 bases in between. The V gene's germline CDR1 is KGHDR and CDR2 SFDVKD. The CDR3 totals 15 residues. The CDR3 DNA follows: TGTGCCACCAGTGATTTGGGACACAAGAACACTGAAGCTTTCTTT. Protein product: CATSDLGHKNTEAFF.

This chain links TRBV5-1 with TRBJ1-1, with 8 bases matching TRBD1. The V segment lost 6 bases and the J segment 3 bases; nucleotides outside the gene matches: 13. The CDR3 is made up of 16 amino acids. From germline, CDR1 is SGHRS and CDR2 YFSETQ. CDR3 coding DNA: TGCGCCAGCACGGCCAGGACAGGGTGGGGCGACACTGAAGCTTTCTTT. This sequence encodes CASTARTGWGDTEAFF.

This chain joins TRBV9 and TRBJ1-4, with 7 bases aligning to TRBD1. This CDR3 region has 14 residues. CDR1 is SGDLS, CDR2 YYNGEE, per germline. The V segment lost 4 bases and the J segment 7 bases; nucleotides outside the gene matches: 7. The CDR3, as DNA: TGTGCCAGCAGCCCTGGACAGGTAGTTGAAAAACTGTTTTTT. Its protein is CASSPGQVVEKLFF.

This clone occurred once. V is TRBV7-9 and J is TRBJ2-2; TRBD1 matches 9 bases. In germline, CDR1 is SEHNR, CDR2 FQNEAQ (reference sequence). This CDR3 is built from 18 residues. V was pared by 5 bases and J by 4 bases, with 14 bases of the junction left unmatched. The CDR3 reads CASSLWFGGTGPTGELFF. The CDR3, as DNA: TGTGCCAGCAGCCTGTGGTTCGGTGGGACAGGGCCCACCGGGGAGCTGTTTTTT.

This clone was counted a single time. The identical CDR3 is also encoded by other nucleotide sequences in the sample. The CDR3 loop is CASRGDRNTEAFF. Written as DNA, the CDR3 is TGTGCCAGCAGAGGGGACAGGAACACTGAAGCTTTCTTT. The V call is TRBV2, the J call TRBJ1-1; 7 bases are shared with TRBD1. The CDR3 runs 13 residues. Per the germline V gene, CDR1 is SNHLY and CDR2 is FYNNEI. Losses at the gene ends were 6 bases for V and 1 base for J; bases not matched to a gene: 2.

This clone is a singleton in its sample. The chain has TRBV9 and TRBJ1-6; TRBD1 matches at 7 bases. This CDR3 region has 16 residues. Germline loops: CDR1 SGDLS, CDR2 YYNGEE. Trimming at V came to 4 bases and at J to 4 bases, leaving 8 bases not matched to a gene. CDR3 in DNA: TGTGCCAGCAGCCCCGGACAGGCCGTTTATAATTCACCCCTCCACTTT. This translates into CASSPGQAVYNSPLHF.

The genes are TRBV6-5 and TRBJ2-7; no clear D gene. In germline, CDR1 is MNHEY, CDR2 SVGAGI. This CDR3 is 12 amino acids long. V dropped 6 bases and J dropped 3 bases, with 9 bases sitting between them. The CDR3 spells CASRSLHYEQYF. The CDR3 DNA reads as TGTGCCAGCAGATCGTTACACTACGAGCAGTACTTC.

The chain links TRBV4-2 to TRBJ2-2; 9 bases agree with TRBD2. This CDR3 has 15 residues. V lost 6 bases and J lost 8; bases outside the gene matches: 10. The V gene's germline CDR1 is LGHNA and CDR2 YNFKEQ. The CDR3: CASRLAGDSTGELFF. Written as DNA, the CDR3 is TGTGCCAGCAGACTAGCGGGCGATTCGACTGGGGAGCTGTTTTTT.

This chain joins TRBV19 and TRBJ2-7, with 11 bases lining up with TRBD2. Germline CDR1 LNHDA, CDR2 SQIVND (reference sequence). The CDR3 totals 15 residues. V gave up 3 bases and J gave up 3 bases; unmatched junction bases: 4. CDR3 DNA: TGTGCCAGTAGTATTAGAACTAGCGGGGGCTACGAGCAGTACTTC. Translation: CASSIRTSGGYEQYF.